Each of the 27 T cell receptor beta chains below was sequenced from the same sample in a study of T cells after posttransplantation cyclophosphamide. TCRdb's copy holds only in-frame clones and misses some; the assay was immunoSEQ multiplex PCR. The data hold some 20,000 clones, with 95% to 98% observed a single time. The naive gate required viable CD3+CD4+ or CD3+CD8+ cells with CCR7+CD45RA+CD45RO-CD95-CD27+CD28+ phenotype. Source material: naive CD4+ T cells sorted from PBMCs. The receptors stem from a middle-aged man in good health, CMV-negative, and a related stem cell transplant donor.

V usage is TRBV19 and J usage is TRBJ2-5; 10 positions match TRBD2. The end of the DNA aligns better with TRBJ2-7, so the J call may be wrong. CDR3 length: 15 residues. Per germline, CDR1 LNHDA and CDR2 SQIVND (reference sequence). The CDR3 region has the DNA TGTGCCAGTAGTCCTGGGACTAGCGCGCCCTACGAGCAGTACTTC. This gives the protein CASSPGTSAPYEQYF.

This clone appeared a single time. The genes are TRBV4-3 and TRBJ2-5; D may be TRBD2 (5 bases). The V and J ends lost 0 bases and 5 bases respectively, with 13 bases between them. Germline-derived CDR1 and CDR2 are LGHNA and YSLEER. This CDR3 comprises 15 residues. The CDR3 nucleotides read TGCGCCAGCAGCCAAGATCCTGGGAGAACGGAGACCCAGTACTTC. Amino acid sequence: CASSQDPGRTETQYF.

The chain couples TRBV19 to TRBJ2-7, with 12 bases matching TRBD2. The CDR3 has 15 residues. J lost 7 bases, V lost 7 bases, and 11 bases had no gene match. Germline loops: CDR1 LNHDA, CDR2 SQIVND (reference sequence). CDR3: CASNPTSGSRGEQYF. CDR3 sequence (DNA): TGTGCCAGTAACCCGACTAGCGGGAGTCGGGGAGAGCAGTACTTC.

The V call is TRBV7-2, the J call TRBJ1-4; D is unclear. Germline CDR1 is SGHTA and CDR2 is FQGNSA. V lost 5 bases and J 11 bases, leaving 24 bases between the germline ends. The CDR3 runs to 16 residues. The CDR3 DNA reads TGTGCCAGCAGCCCGGACCCGGTGGCTCCCGGCGGGAAACTGTTTTTT. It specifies CASSPDPVAPGGKLFF.

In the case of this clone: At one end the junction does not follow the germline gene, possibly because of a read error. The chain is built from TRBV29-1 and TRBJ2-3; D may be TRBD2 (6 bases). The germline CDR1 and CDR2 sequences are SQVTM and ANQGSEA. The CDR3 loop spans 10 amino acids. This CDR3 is CSVEYGGTEF. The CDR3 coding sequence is TGCAGCGTTGAGTACGGCGGGACCGAATTT.

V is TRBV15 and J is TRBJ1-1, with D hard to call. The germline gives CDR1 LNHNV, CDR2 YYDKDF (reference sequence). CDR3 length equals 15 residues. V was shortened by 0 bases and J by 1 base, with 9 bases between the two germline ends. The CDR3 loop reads CATSREYSGNTEAFF. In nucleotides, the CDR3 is TGTGCCACCAGCAGAGAGTATTCAGGGAACACTGAAGCTTTCTTT.

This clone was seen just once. CDR3 loop: CASSQGLAVIYEQYF. The CDR3 bases are TGCGCCAGCAGCCAAGGACTAGCGGTTATCTACGAGCAGTACTTC. The chain recombines TRBV4-1 with TRBJ2-7, with TRBD2 identical over 9 bases. Trimming removed 1 base from V and 3 bases from J; junction bases left unmatched: 4. This CDR3 region has 15 residues. CDR1 is MGHRA and CDR2 is YSYEKL in the germline V gene.

The CDR3 DNA is TGTGCCAGCAAGAGGAGCGGGAGAGGGGAAGCCAAAAACATTCAGTACTTC. As protein: CASKRSGRGEAKNIQYF. The chain recombines TRBV28 with TRBJ2-4, with 8 bases fitting TRBD2. Per germline, CDR1 MDHEN and CDR2 SYDVKM. The ends lost 7 bases at V and 0 bases at J; junction bases unmatched: 11. The CDR3 consists of 17 residues.

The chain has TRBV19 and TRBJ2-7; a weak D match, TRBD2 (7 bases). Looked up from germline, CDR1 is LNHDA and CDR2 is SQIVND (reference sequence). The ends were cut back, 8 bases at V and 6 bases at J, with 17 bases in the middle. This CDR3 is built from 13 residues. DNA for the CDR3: TGTGCCAGTTCCCCACGGGGGGCGGCCGAGCAGTACTTC. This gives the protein CASSPRGAAEQYF. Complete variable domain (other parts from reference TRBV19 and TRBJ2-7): DGGITQSPKYLFRKEGQNVTLSCEQNLNHDAMYWYRQDPGQGLRLIYYSQIVNDFQKGDIAEGYSVSREKKESFPLTVTSAQKNPTAFYLCASSPRGAAEQYFGPGTRLTVT.

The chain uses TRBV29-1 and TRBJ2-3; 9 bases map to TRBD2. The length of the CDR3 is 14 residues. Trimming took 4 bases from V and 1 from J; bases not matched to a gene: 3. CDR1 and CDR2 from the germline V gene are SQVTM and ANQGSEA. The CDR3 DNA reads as TGCAGCGTTGCTGGCGGGAGGGGCACAGATACGCAGTATTTT. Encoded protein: CSVAGGRGTDTQYF.

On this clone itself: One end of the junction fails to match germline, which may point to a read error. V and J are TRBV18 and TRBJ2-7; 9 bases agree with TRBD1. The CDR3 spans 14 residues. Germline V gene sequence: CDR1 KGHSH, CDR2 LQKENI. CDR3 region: CASSPGTGSFEQYF. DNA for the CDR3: TGTGCCAGCTCACCCGGGACAGGGTCCTTCGAGCAGTACTTC.

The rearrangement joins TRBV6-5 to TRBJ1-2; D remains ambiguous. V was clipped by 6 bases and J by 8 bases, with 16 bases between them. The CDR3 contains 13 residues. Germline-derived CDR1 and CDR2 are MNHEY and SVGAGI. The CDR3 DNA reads TGTGCCAGCAGCCGAACAGAGTTTGAGGGCTACACCTTC. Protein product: CASSRTEFEGYTF.

As DNA, the CDR3 is TGTGCCAGCAGTTACGGAGACAGGGTTCCCCAAGAGACCCAGTACTTC. This codes for CASSYGDRVPQETQYF. The chain combines TRBV6-6 with TRBJ2-5; 7 bases are a match to TRBD1. J was trimmed by 1 base and V by 2 bases; bases with no gene match: 7. This CDR3 is 16 amino acids long. Germline values: CDR1 MNHNY, CDR2 SVGAGI (reference sequence).

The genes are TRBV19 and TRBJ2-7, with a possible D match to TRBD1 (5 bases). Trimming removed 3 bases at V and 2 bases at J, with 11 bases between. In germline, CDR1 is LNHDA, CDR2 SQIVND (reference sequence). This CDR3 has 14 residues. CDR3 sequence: CASSIRDSPYEQYF. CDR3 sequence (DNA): TGTGCCAGTAGTATCCGAGACAGTCCCTACGAGCAGTACTTC.

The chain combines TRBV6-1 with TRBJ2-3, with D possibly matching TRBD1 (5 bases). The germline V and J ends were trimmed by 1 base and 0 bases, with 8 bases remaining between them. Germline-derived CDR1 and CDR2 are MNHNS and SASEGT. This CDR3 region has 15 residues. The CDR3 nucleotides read TGTGCCAGCAGTGAAGGGGGCACTAGCACAGATACGCAGTATTTT. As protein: CASSEGGTSTDTQYF.

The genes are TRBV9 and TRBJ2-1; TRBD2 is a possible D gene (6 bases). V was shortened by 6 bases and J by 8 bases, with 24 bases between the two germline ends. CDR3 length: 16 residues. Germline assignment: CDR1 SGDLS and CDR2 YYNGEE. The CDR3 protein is CASTPGIADINDEQFF. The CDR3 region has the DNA TGTGCCAGCACCCCCGGGATAGCGGATATCAACGATGAGCAGTTCTTC.

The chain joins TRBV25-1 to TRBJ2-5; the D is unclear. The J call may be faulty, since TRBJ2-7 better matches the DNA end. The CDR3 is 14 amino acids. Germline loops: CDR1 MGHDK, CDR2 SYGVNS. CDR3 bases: TGTGCCAGCAGTGACAGCCTCCCGGAGCGCGAGCAGTACTTC. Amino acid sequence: CASSDSLPEREQYF.

In nucleotides, the CDR3 is TGTGCCAGCTCACCCTACGACGGGGGGACACAAGAGACCCAGTACTTC. Protein: CASSPYDGGTQETQYF. This chain uses TRBV18 with TRBJ2-5, with TRBD2 as a possible D gene (7 bases). This CDR3 comprises 16 residues. The V end lost 3 bases, the J end lost 2 bases, and 16 bases lay between the germline ends. CDR1 is KGHSH and CDR2 is LQKENI in the germline V gene.

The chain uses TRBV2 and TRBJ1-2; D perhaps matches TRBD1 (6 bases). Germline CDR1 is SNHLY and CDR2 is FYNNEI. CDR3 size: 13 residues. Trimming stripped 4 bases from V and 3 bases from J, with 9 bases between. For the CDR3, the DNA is TGTGCCAGCAGTGTCGAGGGGGACTATGGCTACACCTTC. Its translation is CASSVEGDYGYTF. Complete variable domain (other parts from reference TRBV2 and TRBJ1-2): EPEVTQTPSHQVTQMGQEVILRCVPISNHLYFYWYRQILGQKVEFLVSFYNNEISEKSEIFDDQFSVERPDGSNFTLKIRSTKLEDSAMYFCASSVEGDYGYTFGSGTRLTVV.

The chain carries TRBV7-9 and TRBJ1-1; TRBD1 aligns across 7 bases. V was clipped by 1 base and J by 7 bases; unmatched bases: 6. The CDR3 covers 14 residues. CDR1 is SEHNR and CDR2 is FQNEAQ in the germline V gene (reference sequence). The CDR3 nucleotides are TGTGCCAGCAGCTTAGACAGGGGTGGAGATGAAGCTTTCTTT. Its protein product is CASSLDRGGDEAFF.

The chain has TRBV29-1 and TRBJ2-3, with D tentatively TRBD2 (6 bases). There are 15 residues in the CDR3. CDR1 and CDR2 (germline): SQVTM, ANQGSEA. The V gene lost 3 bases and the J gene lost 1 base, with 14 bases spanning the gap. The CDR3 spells CSVDGRAGRTDTQYF. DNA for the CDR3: TGCAGCGTTGATGGGCGGGCGGGACGCACAGATACGCAGTATTTT.

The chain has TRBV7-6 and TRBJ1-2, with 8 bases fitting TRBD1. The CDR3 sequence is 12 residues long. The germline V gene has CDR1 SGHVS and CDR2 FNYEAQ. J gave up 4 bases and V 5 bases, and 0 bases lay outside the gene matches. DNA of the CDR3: TGTGCCAGCAGCGGACAGGGCTATGGCTACACCTTC. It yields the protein CASSGQGYGYTF. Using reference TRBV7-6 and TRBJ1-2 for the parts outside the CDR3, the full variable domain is GAGVSQSPRYKVTKRGQDVALRCDPISGHVSLYWYRQALGQGPEFLTYFNYEAQQDKSGLPNDRFSAERPEGSISTLTIQRTEQRDSAMYRCASSGQGYGYTFGSGTRLTVV.

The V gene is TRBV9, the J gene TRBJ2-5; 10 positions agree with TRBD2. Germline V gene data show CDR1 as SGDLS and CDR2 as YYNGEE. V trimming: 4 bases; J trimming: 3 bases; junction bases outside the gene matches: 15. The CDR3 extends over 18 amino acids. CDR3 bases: TGTGCCAGCAGCCTAGGGGCTAGCGGGAGAGGCCTGGAAGAGACCCAGTACTTC. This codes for CASSLGASGRGLEETQYF.

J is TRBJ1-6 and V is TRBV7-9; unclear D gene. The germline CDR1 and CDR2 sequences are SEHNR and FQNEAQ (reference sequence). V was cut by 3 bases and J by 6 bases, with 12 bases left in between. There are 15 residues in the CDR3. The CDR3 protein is CASSFAGRANSPLHF. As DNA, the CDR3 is TGTGCCAGCAGCTTCGCGGGCAGAGCTAATTCACCCCTCCACTTT.

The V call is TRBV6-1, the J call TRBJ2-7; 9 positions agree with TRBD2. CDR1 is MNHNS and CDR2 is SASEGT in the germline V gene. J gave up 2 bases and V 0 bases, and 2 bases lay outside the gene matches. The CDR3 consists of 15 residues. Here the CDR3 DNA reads TGTGCCAGCAGTGAAGCTCCTAGCGGGACCTACGAGCAGTACTTC. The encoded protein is CASSEAPSGTYEQYF.

CDR3 nucleotide sequence: TGTGCCAGCAGTTCGTCCGGGACAGGGACCTACGAGCAGTACTTC. This translates into CASSSSGTGTYEQYF. This chain uses TRBV28 with TRBJ2-7, with 9 nucleotides matching TRBD1. This CDR3 contains 15 residues. CDR1 and CDR2 (germline): MDHEN, SYDVKM. The J segment lost 2 bases and the V segment lost 4 bases, leaving 6 bases of the junction unmatched. Full variable domain (missing parts from reference TRBV28 and TRBJ2-7): DVKVTQSSRYLVKRTGEKVFLECVQDMDHENMFWYRQDPGLGLRLIYFSYDVKMKEKGDIPEGYSVSREKKERFSLILESASTNQTSMYLCASSSSGTGTYEQYFGPGTRLTVT.

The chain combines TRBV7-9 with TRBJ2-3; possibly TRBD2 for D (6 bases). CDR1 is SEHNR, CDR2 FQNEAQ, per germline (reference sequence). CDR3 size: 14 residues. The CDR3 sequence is CGSGLSTSTDTQYF. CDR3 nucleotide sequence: TGTGGAAGCGGGCTTAGCACTAGCACAGATACGCAGTATTTT.